This TCR beta chain came from a study of T cell repertoires in cytomegalovirus infection. Overall study context: An indication of both CMV infection and matching HLA type came from public TCR beta signatures.

Germline CDR1 and CDR2: SGHTA and FQGNSA. Unmatched junction bases numbered 8, after V lost 5 bases and J lost 9 bases. This CDR3 is built from 14 residues. Ten or more counts support this clonotype. Its antigen is currently unknown. In TCRdb, the reads were re-called with MiXCR into one record per CDR3 protein. The top ten hold 13% of the sample, which has some 310,000 distinct CDR3 sequences, just under 25% seen once. Broader study findings: Predominance within the ex vivo response was attributable to HLA-C-restricted CMV-specific TCR beta clonotypes. Cumulative public TCR beta family frequency identified CMV carriers with the relevant HLA.

The V and J genes are TRBV7-2 and TRBJ2-1, with 9 bases identical to TRBD2. Sequencing used cultured PBMCs, obtained from culture after CMV antigen stimulation. The TCR sequence derives from a human donor in good health (CMV status not recorded). Some clones in this sample may be carry-over from other donors' samples. This CDR3 is CASSPSGTDIEQFF. DNA for the CDR3: TGTGCCAGCAGCCCTAGCGGGACCGACATTGAGCAGTTCTTC. The whole variable domain, filled in from reference TRBV7-2 and TRBJ2-1, reads GAGVSQSPSNKVTEKGKDVELRCDPISGHTALYWYRQSLGQGLEFLIYFQGNSAPDKSGLPSDRFSAERTGGSVSTLTIQRTQQEDSAVYLCASSPSGTDIEQFFGPGTRLTVL.